This T cell receptor (beta chain) was recorded in a study of T-cell reconstitution after alpha-beta-depleted transplantation in children. Study-level findings and limits: T-cell counts and diversity were attributed mostly to newly produced T cells one year after transplant. The origin of alpha-beta T cells about two months after transplant was reportedly several hundred expanded graft clones.

The CDR3 length is 11 residues. Germline lookup yields CDR1 SQVTM and CDR2 ANQGSEA. V was pared by 4 bases and J by 3 bases, with 7 bases between. Unique molecular identifiers were incorporated during preparation of the TCRbeta library. In TCRdb, the PCR reads were re-called with MiXCR into one record per CDR3 protein. The data contain over 120,000 distinct CDR3 sequences, 8.8% of them singletons. This clonotype has ten or more counts. Its antigen is unidentified. The sample in question was PBMCs, mostly from graft donor cells, obtained 180 days after TCRalphabeta/CD19-depleted stem cell transplant. The gene calls are TRBV29-1 and TRBJ2-7, with a weak D call TRBD1 (6 bases). This receptor was obtained from a female patient aged 2-10 years who had a stem cell transplant for congenital amegakaryocytic thrombocytopenia, so the T cells may come from the graft donor. The CDR3 DNA reads TGCAGCGTTGGGGACAACTACGAGCAGTACTTC. It yields the protein CSVGDNYEQYF.